This entry features one T cell receptor beta chain sequence. Its antigen remains unknown. CDR3 size: 13 residues. Trimming stripped 4 bases from V and 1 base from J, with 7 bases between. Germline-derived CDR1 and CDR2 are SGHTA and FQGNSA. The data originate from a study of cytomegalovirus exposure and HLA in healthy donors. The study, taken as a whole, reports: Most of the CMV-associated TCR beta chains (in a later analysis) appeared to be HLA-restricted.

Researchers ran the PCR with 60 Vbeta and 13 Jbeta primers. Sequencing used immunoSEQ multiplex PCR; TCRdb keeps in-frame clones, though not all of them. The sample shows about 180,000 clones, 70% to 90% of them seen only once. The source of this sequence is a woman in her thirties in good health and CMV-seronegative. This chain connects TRBV7-2 to TRBJ2-5; D ambiguous. The sample consisted of PBMCs. The CDR3 nucleotides are TGTGCCAGCAGCTCTCCGTTCCAAGAGACCCAGTACTTC. It encodes CASSSPFQETQYF.